The 18 T cell receptor beta chains below all came from one sample that was sequenced in a study of cytomegalovirus exposure and HLA in healthy donors. Use of 60 Vbeta and 13 Jbeta primers characterized the PCR. Method: immunoSEQ multiplex PCR; TCRdb's copy keeps in-frame clones and lacks some. This repertoire includes 60,000 to 65,000 clones. Input material: PBMCs. Source of these receptors: a man younger than 40 in good health and CMV-seropositive.

Details on this clone: A read error may produce the germline difference seen at one junction end. V and J are TRBV4-2 and TRBJ2-3; 7 nucleotides line up with TRBD2. The CDR3 consists of 15 residues. Germline V gene data show CDR1 as LGHNA and CDR2 as YNFKEQ. DNA for the CDR3: TGTGCCAGCAGCCAAGCGGGGGGACCGACAGATAAGCAGTATTTT. Translating gives CASSQAGGPTDKQYF.

The rearrangement joins TRBV29-1 to TRBJ1-1, with no clear D. CDR3 length: 12 amino acids. Per germline, CDR1 SQVTM and CDR2 ANQGSEA. Trimming stripped 0 bases from V and 7 bases from J, with 9 bases between. CDR3 coding DNA: TGCAGCGTTGAAGATGTCGGAGATGAAGCTTTCTTT. Translated: CSVEDVGDEAFF.

CDR3 sequence (DNA): TGTGCCAGCTCACCAGGTTGGGACAGAAGCACAGATACGCAGTATTTT. This translates into CASSPGWDRSTDTQYF. The J gene is TRBJ2-3, the V gene TRBV18, with TRBD1 matching 7 bases. The junction had 5 bases not matched to a gene; V was cut back by 2 bases and J by 0 bases. The CDR3 has 16 amino acids. Germline V gene lookup returns CDR1 KGHSH and CDR2 LQKENI.

The gene calls are TRBV15 and TRBJ2-1; the match to TRBD1 covers 8 bases. Germline CDR1 reads LNHNV; CDR2 reads YYDKDF (reference sequence). The CDR3 length is 14 residues. The V and J ends lost 5 bases and 9 bases, in that order; junction bases with no gene match: 9. The CDR3 sequence: CATSPRTGSGEQFF. The CDR3 nucleotides read TGTGCCACCAGCCCCCGGACAGGGTCCGGTGAGCAGTTCTTC.

The CDR3 reads CASRQGSGNTIYF. Written as DNA, the CDR3 is TGTGCCAGCAGACAGGGCTCTGGAAACACCATATATTTT. The V gene is TRBV11-2, the J gene TRBJ1-3, with a weak D call TRBD1 (6 bases). V lost 6 bases to trimming and J lost 0 bases, with 6 bases between them. Germline assignment: CDR1 SGHAT and CDR2 FQNNGV. This CDR3 has 13 amino acids.

This rearrangement joins TRBV5-1 to TRBJ1-4; 7 bases match TRBD1. CDR3 length: 14 residues. Germline V lookup: CDR1 SGHRS, CDR2 YFSETQ. J gave up 8 bases and V 0 bases, and 4 bases lay outside the gene matches. CDR3 DNA sequence: TGCGCCAGCAGCTTGGGGGGACAGATGGAAAAACTGTTTTTT. Its translation: CASSLGGQMEKLFF.

V usage is TRBV19 and J usage is TRBJ2-3, with TRBD1 matching over 8 bases. The germline CDR1 and CDR2 sequences are LNHDA and SQIVND (reference sequence). The CDR3 covers 17 residues. Unmatched junction bases numbered 11, after V lost 1 base and J lost 5 bases. CDR3 amino acids: CASSIGGQAQGRDTQYF. Written as DNA, the CDR3 is TGTGCCAGTAGTATAGGGGGACAGGCACAAGGGCGAGATACGCAGTATTTT.

This chain connects TRBV19 to TRBJ2-7, with 7 bases fitting TRBD1. The V segment lost 5 bases and the J segment 2 bases; nucleotides outside the gene matches: 6. Germline V gene lookup returns CDR1 LNHDA and CDR2 SQIVND (reference sequence). The CDR3 contains 14 residues. CDR3 DNA: TGTGCCAGTAGTCCCAGGCAGGGGGCCTACGAGCAGTACTTC. Translating it yields CASSPRQGAYEQYF.

This chain uses TRBV7-3 with TRBJ2-2; perhaps TRBD1 as D (5 bases). V was clipped by 2 bases and J by 3 bases, with 7 bases between them. Germline assignment: CDR1 SGHTA and CDR2 FQGTGA. The CDR3 contains 14 residues. The CDR3 here is CASSLGADTGELFF. As DNA, the CDR3 is TGTGCCAGCAGCTTAGGGGCAGACACCGGGGAGCTGTTTTTT.

The chain recombines TRBV7-9 with TRBJ1-1, with D perhaps matching TRBD1 (6 bases). The CDR3 runs 11 residues. CDR1 is SEHNR, CDR2 FQNEAQ, per germline (reference sequence). V lost 11 bases, J lost 11 bases, and 18 bases lay in between. The CDR3 sequence: CAEEAGDQAFF. In nucleotides, the CDR3 is TGTGCCGAGGAGGCAGGGGATCAGGCTTTCTTT.

The DNA for the CDR3 is TGTGCCTGGAATAAGGGGCTAGGCTACGAGCAGTACTTC. Encoded protein: CAWNKGLGYEQYF. The chain employs TRBV30 and TRBJ2-7; possibly TRBD1 for D (5 bases). The V gene's germline CDR1 is GTSNPN and CDR2 SVGIG (reference sequence). This CDR3 is 13 amino acids long. V shed 4 bases and J shed 3 bases, with 13 bases lying between them. The variable domain in full, with the rest retrieved from reference TRBV30 and TRBJ2-7, is SQTIHQWPATLVQPVGSPLSLECTVEGTSNPNLYWYRQAAGRGLQLLFYSVGIGQISSEVPQNLSASRPQDRQFILSSKKLLLSDSGFYLCAWNKGLGYEQYFGPGTRLTVT.

The V gene is TRBV30, the J gene TRBJ2-5; maybe TRBD1 (6 bases). CDR1 and CDR2 (germline): GTSNPN, SVGIG (reference sequence). The ends were cut back, 5 bases at V and 5 bases at J, with 18 bases in the middle. The CDR3 extends over 14 amino acids. CDR3 in DNA: TGTGCCTGGGACCGTGGGGGCAGGTGGGAGACCCAGTACTTC. Translation: CAWDRGGRWETQYF.

The gene calls are TRBV14 and TRBJ1-2; 10 bases fit TRBD1. Germline trimming cut 3 bases from V and 7 bases from J; bases unmatched to any gene: 17. Germline V gene data show CDR1 as SGHDN and CDR2 as FVKESK. This CDR3 comprises 18 residues. The CDR3 loop reads CASSHWTGGRPTSGGYTF. In DNA, the CDR3 is TGTGCCAGCAGCCACTGGACAGGGGGGCGCCCTACCTCCGGTGGCTACACCTTC.

The V gene is TRBV5-4, the J gene TRBJ2-1; TRBD2 matches 9 bases. The ends lost 0 bases at V and 8 bases at J; junction bases unmatched: 12. This CDR3 comprises 17 residues. CDR1 SGHNT and CDR2 YYREEE come from the germline V gene (reference sequence). CDR3 in amino acids: CASSLALAGSGLDEQFF. The CDR3 DNA reads TGTGCCAGCAGCTTGGCCCTAGCGGGATCTGGTCTCGATGAGCAGTTCTTC. The entire variable domain, with the rest obtained from reference TRBV5-4 and TRBJ2-1, is as follows: ETGVTQSPTHLIKTRGQQVTLRCSSQSGHNTVSWYQQALGQGPQFIFQYYREEENGRGNFPPRFSGLQFPNYSSELNVNALELDDSALYLCASSLALAGSGLDEQFFGPGTRLTVL.

This chain links TRBV6-4 with TRBJ1-2, with TRBD1 matching over 12 bases. The CDR3 loop spans 14 amino acids. V shed 7 bases and J 8 bases; nucleotides not matched to a gene: 8. The germline CDR1 and CDR2 sequences are MRHNA and SNTAGT. The DNA of the CDR3 is TGTGCCAGCACTCCGGGACAGGGGGCGGGCGGCTACACCTTC. This encodes CASTPGQGAGGYTF.

The chain combines TRBV7-9 with TRBJ2-5, with D uncertain. V gave up 1 base and J gave up 1 base, with 7 bases separating them. Germline CDR1 and CDR2: SEHNR and FQNEAQ (reference sequence). CDR3 length: 14 amino acids. CDR3 DNA: TGTGCCAGCAGCTTAGTGCAGGCCCAAGAGACCCAGTACTTC. This gives the protein CASSLVQAQETQYF.

The chain recombines TRBV10-3 with TRBJ1-2; D is ambiguous. Deletions cut 5 bases from V and 2 bases from J, with 15 bases between. The CDR3 covers 15 residues. From germline, CDR1 is ENHRY and CDR2 SYGVKD. Here the CDR3 reads CAISKQQNLNYGYTF. The CDR3 DNA reads TGTGCCATCAGTAAACAGCAAAATTTGAACTATGGCTACACCTTC.

The gene calls are TRBV5-1 and TRBJ2-3; D might be TRBD2 (6 bases). The germline V gene has CDR1 SGHRS and CDR2 YFSETQ. Between the trimmed V and J ends, which lost 3 bases and 2 bases, there was a span of 13 bases. This CDR3 comprises 15 residues. Written as DNA, the CDR3 is TGCGCCAGCAGCTCTTCAGTAGCGGACACAGATACGCAGTATTTT. This codes for CASSSSVADTDTQYF.